This passage covers 5 T cell receptor beta chains from one sample sequenced in a study of blood T cell repertoires in COVID-19. TCRdb's table, derived via immunoSEQ multiplex PCR, lists solely in-frame clones and lacks some. Counted here are roughly 250,000 clones, roughly 80% occurring once; the ten biggest clones make up about 15%. Source material: peripheral blood. These receptors all come from a person aged 65-85 years with COVID-19, enrolled during active disease.

A note on this clone: A read error may account for a junction end that differs from germline. The chain recombines TRBV12-3 or TRBV12-4 with TRBJ1-1; D remains ambiguous. The CDR3 sequence is 12 residues long. The CDR3 DNA follows: TGTGCCAGCAGACCCCCAGAAGGAGCCTACTTATTT. This gives the protein CASRPPEGAYLF.

The chain links TRBV27 to TRBJ2-7; 9 bases fit TRBD2. The CDR3 totals 15 residues. Germline V gives CDR1 MNHEY, CDR2 SMNVEV (reference sequence). V lost 5 bases and J lost 3; bases outside the gene matches: 8. CDR3 bases: TGTGCCAGCAGTCGCGTAGCGGGGGCCGGCTACGAGCAGTACTTC. Its protein is CASSRVAGAGYEQYF.

This clone has only a few counts. The rearrangement joins TRBV27 to TRBJ1-1, with 8 nucleotides matching TRBD1. Germline V gene data show CDR1 as MNHEY and CDR2 as SMNVEV (reference sequence). The V gene end was trimmed by 2 bases and the J gene end by 4 bases; junction bases not matched to a gene: 3. The CDR3 runs to 14 residues. CDR3 DNA sequence: TGTGCCAGCAGTTTAGGACAGGGCCCCACTGAAGCTTTCTTT. Translation gives CASSLGQGPTEAFF.

The chain joins TRBV24-1 to TRBJ2-1; 7 nucleotides line up with TRBD2. The CDR3 has 17 amino acids. Per the germline V gene, CDR1 is KGHDR and CDR2 is SFDVKD. J was trimmed by 7 bases and V by 7 bases; bases with no gene match: 18. CDR3 protein: CATSGRRASGAPNEQFF. For the CDR3, the DNA is TGTGCCACCAGCGGTAGGAGGGCAAGCGGGGCCCCTAATGAGCAGTTCTTC.

This chain uses TRBV5-1 with TRBJ2-5; 15 positions match TRBD2. The CDR3 length is 16 residues. In germline, CDR1 is SGHRS, CDR2 YFSETQ. V shed 3 bases and J 5 bases; nucleotides not matched to a gene: 5. Here the CDR3 DNA reads TGCGCCAGCAGCTCTGGGACTAGCGGGAGGTTGGAGACCCAGTACTTC. This gives the protein CASSSGTSGRLETQYF.